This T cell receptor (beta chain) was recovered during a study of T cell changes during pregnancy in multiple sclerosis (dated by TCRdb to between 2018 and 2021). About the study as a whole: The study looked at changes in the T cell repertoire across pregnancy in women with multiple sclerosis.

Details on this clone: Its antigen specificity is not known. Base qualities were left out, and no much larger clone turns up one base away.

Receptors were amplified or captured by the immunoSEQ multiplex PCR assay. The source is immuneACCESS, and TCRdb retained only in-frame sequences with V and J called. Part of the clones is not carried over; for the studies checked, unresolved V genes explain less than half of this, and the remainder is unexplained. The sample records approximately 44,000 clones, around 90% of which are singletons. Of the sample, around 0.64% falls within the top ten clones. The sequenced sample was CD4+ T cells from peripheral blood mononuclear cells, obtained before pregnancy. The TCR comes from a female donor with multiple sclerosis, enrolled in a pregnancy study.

The DNA reads as follows: TGTGCCAGCAGTACAGGGGACTATGGCTACACCTTC. This is translated as CASSTGDYGYTF. The chain joins TRBV6-5 to TRBJ1-2; 7 middle bases align to TRBD1. Trimming accounts for 5 bases at V and 3 bases at J, while the number of junction bases matched to no gene is 0. CDR1 and CDR2 are drawn from the germline V gene: MNHEY, SVGAGI. The CDR3 covers 12 residues, taking in both the cysteine and the phenylalanine. CDR3 DNA is the only sequence kept; it has 36 bases, read in frame from the first base.